This T cell receptor beta chain originates from a study of blood T cell repertoires in COVID-19. Study details: In each case, the material was cDNA or gDNA derived from T cells, B-cell-depleted T cells, or PBMCs.

This table comes from immunoSEQ multiplex PCR, and its TCRdb copy is limited to in-frame clones, with some not included. This repertoire shows about 220,000 clones, 65% to 85% found once; its top ten account for 3% to 4%. Individuals drawn from about 26 US areas were about 18 to 100 years old. The TCR originated in a woman between 55 and 75 years old who had recovered from COVID-19. Sequencing was done on a sample of PBMCs or T cells enriched from blood (not recorded which).

DNA for the CDR3: TGCGCCAGCAGCCTTGGACAGGGGGTGGTCACCGGGGAGCTGTTTTTT. Translation: CASSLGQGVVTGELFF. This chain links TRBV4-1 with TRBJ2-2; 10 bases are shared with TRBD1. CDR3 length: 16 residues. From germline, CDR1 is MGHRA and CDR2 YSYEKL. The V gene end was trimmed by 4 bases and the J gene end by 4 bases; junction bases not matched to a gene: 6.